Below are 28 T cell receptor beta chains sequenced from a single sample in a study of cytomegalovirus exposure and HLA in healthy donors. PCR employed 60 Vbeta and 13 Jbeta primers. This table comes from immunoSEQ multiplex PCR, and its TCRdb copy is limited to in-frame clones, with some not included. The data show 170,000 or so clones, roughly 78% seen once. Sequenced input: PBMCs. These receptors all come from a woman aged 45-65 years in good health and CMV-seropositive.

Comment on this clone: Compared with germline, one end of the junction differs, possibly owing to a read error. The V gene is TRBV7-9, the J gene TRBJ2-7; a weak D match, TRBD2 (5 bases). The length of the CDR3 is 13 residues. CDR1 and CDR2 from the germline V gene are SEHNR and FQNEAQ (reference sequence). The CDR3 is CSSSRAVTYEQYF. In DNA, the CDR3 is TGTTCCAGCAGCCGAGCGGTAACCTACGAGCAGTACTTC.

The V gene is TRBV7-9, the J gene TRBJ1-5; 8 positions match TRBD1. The germline V gene encodes CDR1 SEHNR and CDR2 FQNEAQ (reference sequence). The CDR3 loop spans 19 amino acids. V was pared by 5 bases and J by 0 bases, with 15 bases of the junction left unmatched. The CDR3 sequence is CASSATTGTGSYSNQPQHF. In DNA, the CDR3 is TGTGCCAGCAGCGCGACAACCGGGACAGGCTCTTATAGCAATCAGCCCCAGCATTTT.

V is TRBV18 and J is TRBJ2-7; 10 bases map to TRBD1. With 2 bases clipped from V and 7 bases from J, the junction kept 14 bases outside the gene matches. The CDR3 has 17 residues. CDR1 KGHSH and CDR2 LQKENI come from the germline V gene. The CDR3 sequence is CASSPGGQGSNLFEQYF. The CDR3 DNA reads TGTGCCAGCTCACCAGGGGGACAGGGGTCAAATCTCTTTGAGCAGTACTTC.

This clone was detected only once. The gene calls are TRBV29-1 and TRBJ1-1; D unclear. This CDR3 spans 13 amino acids. The V gene lost 4 bases and the J gene lost 3 bases, with 12 bases spanning the gap. Germline V gene sequence: CDR1 SQVTM, CDR2 ANQGSEA. DNA of the CDR3: TGCAGCGTTGGTAGCTCCCCGGACACTGAAGCTTTCTTT. As protein: CSVGSSPDTEAFF. Full variable domain (remainder filled in from reference TRBV29-1 and TRBJ1-1): SAVISQKPSRDICQRGTSLTIQCQVDSQVTMMFWYRQQPGQSLTLIATANQGSEATYESGFVIDKFPISRPNLTFSTLTVSNMSPEDSSIYLCSVGSSPDTEAFFGQGTRLTVV.

This chain uses TRBV11-1 with TRBJ2-3; 13 nucleotides agree with TRBD2. V shed 5 bases, J shed 6 bases, and the junction held 14 bases outside the gene matches. The CDR3 contains 18 residues. Looked up from germline, CDR1 is SGHAT and CDR2 is FQDESV (reference sequence). The CDR3 here is CASSTRATSGGTTDTQYF. Here the CDR3 DNA reads TGTGCCAGCAGCACCCGAGCGACTAGCGGGGGGACGACCGATACGCAGTATTTT.

This chain uses TRBV18 with TRBJ2-6, with D uncertain. Germline V gene data show CDR1 as KGHSH and CDR2 as LQKENI. Trimming took 3 bases from V and 4 from J, leaving 7 bases between them. The CDR3 has 14 residues. CDR3 amino acids: CASSPSGGANVLTF. In DNA form, the CDR3 reads TGTGCCAGCTCACCTTCCGGGGGGGCCAACGTCCTGACTTTC.

The rearrangement uses TRBV11-2 and TRBJ2-7, with D perhaps TRBD1 (5 bases). The V end was cut by 3 bases, the J end by 1 base, with 7 bases between. The CDR3 has 13 amino acids. CDR1 is SGHAT, CDR2 FQNNGV, per germline. For the CDR3, the DNA is TGTGCCAGCAGCTTTAACAGGTCCTACGAGCAGTACTTC. Amino acid sequence: CASSFNRSYEQYF.

This sequence joins TRBV28 and TRBJ2-1; D remains ambiguous. The V and J ends lost 6 bases and 1 base respectively, with 10 bases between them. CDR1 is MDHEN, CDR2 SYDVKM, per germline. CDR3 length equals 14 residues. CDR3 nucleotide sequence: TGTGCCAGCAGCCCCCCAGGATCCTACAATGAGCAGTTCTTC. Translating gives CASSPPGSYNEQFF.

This rearrangement joins TRBV14 to TRBJ2-1; 9 bases map to TRBD1. The CDR3 length is 16 residues. Trimming at V came to 4 bases and at J to 7 bases, leaving 11 bases not matched to a gene. Germline loops: CDR1 SGHDN, CDR2 FVKESK. For the CDR3, the DNA is TGTGCCAGCAGCCTACATCCGGGACAGGGTGGGAATGAGCAGTTCTTC. This encodes CASSLHPGQGGNEQFF.

The chain recombines TRBV7-2 with TRBJ2-7, with TRBD1 matching 7 bases. Germline V gene lookup returns CDR1 SGHTA and CDR2 FQGNSA. V lost 5 bases to trimming and J lost 5 bases; unmatched junction nucleotides: 12. The CDR3 has 15 amino acids. The CDR3 DNA reads TGTGCCAGCAGCCGGATAAACAGGGGCTCGGACGAGCAGTACTTC. It codes for CASSRINRGSDEQYF.

V is TRBV5-1 and J is TRBJ2-1; D not certain. Deletions cut 0 bases from V and 9 bases from J, with 13 bases between. The CDR3 loop spans 14 amino acids. Germline V CDR1 and CDR2: SGHRS, YFSETQ. For the CDR3, the DNA is TGCGCCAGCAGCTTGGGCCAGAGGTTGGTTGAGCAGTTCTTC. This codes for CASSLGQRLVEQFF. The variable domain in full, with the rest retrieved from reference TRBV5-1 and TRBJ2-1, is KAGVTQTPRYLIKTRGQQVTLSCSPISGHRSVSWYQQTPGQGLQFLFEYFSETQRNKGNFPGRFSGRQFSNSRSEMNVSTLELGDSALYLCASSLGQRLVEQFFGPGTRLTVL.

V usage is TRBV28 and J usage is TRBJ2-1; unclear D gene. Germline-derived CDR1 and CDR2 are MDHEN and SYDVKM. The CDR3 contains 13 residues. The germline V and J ends were trimmed by 5 bases and 3 bases, with 8 bases remaining between them. The CDR3, as DNA: TGTGCCAGCAGTCTTAAAATCTACAATGAGCAGTTCTTC. This translates into CASSLKIYNEQFF.

V and J are TRBV27 and TRBJ2-7; TRBD2 might be the D (7 bases). CDR3 length equals 16 residues. The ends were cut back, 5 bases at V and 0 bases at J, with 17 bases in the middle. Germline-derived CDR1 and CDR2 are MNHEY and SMNVEV (reference sequence). The CDR3 sequence: CASSPSGGRLSYEQYF. The CDR3 region has the DNA TGTGCCAGCAGTCCTTCGGGGGGCCGACTCTCCTACGAGCAGTACTTC.

The table lists this clone with a count of one. The genes are TRBV21-1 and TRBJ2-1; whether TRBD2, the table's D call, matches the DNA was not checked. TRBV21-1 is annotated as a pseudogene. The CDR3 consists of 19 residues. The CDR3 loop reads CASSKGEKREAIINNEQFF. The CDR3 coding sequence is TGTGCCAGCAGCAAAGGTGAAAAGCGGGAGGCAATTATCAACAATGAGCAGTTCTTC.

This clone was found once. V usage is TRBV10-3 and J usage is TRBJ2-7; TRBD1 aligns across 10 bases. The ends lost 3 bases at V and 6 bases at J; junction bases unmatched: 8. The CDR3 spans 15 residues. In germline, CDR1 is ENHRY, CDR2 SYGVKD. CDR3 loop: CAISDPGTGVGEQYF. The DNA for the CDR3 is TGTGCCATCAGTGACCCCGGGACAGGGGTGGGCGAGCAGTACTTC.

As concerns this clone: The germline gene is not matched at one end of the junction; a read error may be the cause. The J gene is TRBJ2-5, the V gene TRBV7-9, with 8 bases fitting TRBD1. The CDR3 consists of 16 residues. Germline V gene sequence: CDR1 SEHNR, CDR2 FQNEAQ (reference sequence). As DNA, the CDR3 is TGTTCCAGCAGCTATCCCGGGACAGGAGTGGGGGAGACCCAGTACTTC. Amino acids: CSSSYPGTGVGETQYF.

This clone was detected a few times. The chain is built from TRBV7-8 and TRBJ1-2, with a tentative D call TRBD1 (6 bases). CDR1 is SGHVS and CDR2 is FQNEAQ in the germline V gene. The germline V and J ends were trimmed by 5 bases and 4 bases, with 11 bases remaining between them. CDR3 size: 13 residues. CDR3 in DNA: TGTGCCAGCAGCCCAGGGGTGGTCTATGGCTACACCTTC. Amino acids: CASSPGVVYGYTF.

The chain carries TRBV11-3 and TRBJ2-7; D is perhaps TRBD2 (5 bases). This CDR3 comprises 15 residues. V lost 1 base, J lost 7 bases, and 17 bases lay in between. Germline CDR1 reads SGHNT; CDR2 reads YENEEA. In DNA form, the CDR3 reads TGTGCCAGCAGCTTAGGAAACAGACTCTCGGGGGAGCAGTACTTC. This encodes CASSLGNRLSGEQYF.

The gene calls are TRBV11-2 and TRBJ1-2, with D maybe TRBD1 (5 bases). With 2 bases removed from V and 8 bases from J, the gap between germline ends came to 12 bases. Germline assignment: CDR1 SGHAT and CDR2 FQNNGV. The CDR3 covers 13 residues. CDR3 nucleotides: TGTGCCAGCAGCTTAAGCAGGGATGGCGGCTACACCTTC. Its translation: CASSLSRDGGYTF.

The chain has TRBV7-2 and TRBJ2-3; D might be TRBD2 (6 bases). Germline lookup yields CDR1 SGHTA and CDR2 FQGNSA. Trimming took off 5 bases at V and 4 bases at J, with 10 bases between the two ends. This CDR3 spans 13 amino acids. The CDR3 nucleotides read TGTGCCAGCAGCCCCCCTAGCGCAGATACGCAGTATTTT. Translation gives CASSPPSADTQYF. The variable domain in full, with the rest retrieved from reference TRBV7-2 and TRBJ2-3, is GAGVSQSPSNKVTEKGKDVELRCDPISGHTALYWYRQSLGQGLEFLIYFQGNSAPDKSGLPSDRFSAERTGGSVSTLTIQRTQQEDSAVYLCASSPPSADTQYFGPGTRLTVL.

The rearrangement uses TRBV5-1 and TRBJ1-2; TRBD1 might be the D (5 bases). The CDR3 sequence is 13 residues long. With 5 bases removed from V and 3 bases from J, the gap between germline ends came to 11 bases. Germline assignment: CDR1 SGHRS and CDR2 YFSETQ. The CDR3 sequence is CASSAGRDYGYTF. The CDR3 bases are TGCGCCAGCAGTGCGGGGCGCGACTATGGCTACACCTTC.

The chain recombines TRBV28 with TRBJ1-5, with 8 bases matching TRBD1. This CDR3 spans 15 amino acids. V lost 6 bases, J lost 3 bases, and 7 bases stayed unmatched. Germline CDR1 is MDHEN and CDR2 is SYDVKM. The chain's CDR3 is CASSSGGANNQPQHF. The DNA for the CDR3 is TGTGCCAGCAGCTCAGGGGGCGCGAACAATCAGCCCCAGCATTTT.

This clone occurred a few times. The rearrangement uses TRBV27 and TRBJ1-1; D is perhaps TRBD1 (6 bases). Trimming shortened V by 2 bases and J by 0 bases, and 13 bases separated the two germline ends. Germline lookup yields CDR1 MNHEY and CDR2 SMNVEV (reference sequence). The CDR3 has 16 amino acids. Written as DNA, the CDR3 is TGTGCCAGCAGTTTAACGGACAGATTCATGAACACTGAAGCTTTCTTT. This encodes CASSLTDRFMNTEAFF.

J is TRBJ2-7 and V is TRBV29-1; 8 bases map to TRBD1. Trimming cost V 6 bases and J 4 bases; bases outside gene matches: 14. The CDR3 extends over 15 amino acids. Germline lookup yields CDR1 SQVTM and CDR2 ANQGSEA. The CDR3 nucleotides read TGCAGCGTAGCCGACCGGGCAGGGGGCACGTACGAGCAGTACTTC. This sequence encodes CSVADRAGGTYEQYF.

The genes are TRBV5-1 and TRBJ1-5; no reliable D call. Germline V gene lookup returns CDR1 SGHRS and CDR2 YFSETQ. The CDR3 is made up of 12 amino acids. V lost 0 bases to trimming and J lost 7 bases, with 5 bases between them. The CDR3 is CASSLAGQPQHF. Here the CDR3 DNA reads TGCGCCAGCAGCTTGGCCGGGCAGCCCCAGCATTTT. Full variable domain (remainder filled in from reference TRBV5-1 and TRBJ1-5): KAGVTQTPRYLIKTRGQQVTLSCSPISGHRSVSWYQQTPGQGLQFLFEYFSETQRNKGNFPGRFSGRQFSNSRSEMNVSTLELGDSALYLCASSLAGQPQHFGDGTRLSIL.

The CDR3 DNA sequence: TGTGCCAGCAGCGCGATCTCCTACAATGAGCAGTTCTTC. Residues: CASSAISYNEQFF. The chain has TRBV7-2 and TRBJ2-1, with unresolved D. CDR1 SGHTA and CDR2 FQGNSA come from the germline V gene. The CDR3 contains 13 residues. V was clipped by 5 bases and J by 0 bases, with 5 bases between them.

The gene calls are TRBV28 and TRBJ2-3; 8 positions agree with TRBD2. The ends lost 5 bases at V and 2 bases at J; junction bases unmatched: 9. The V gene's germline CDR1 is MDHEN and CDR2 SYDVKM. The CDR3 contains 16 residues. In nucleotides, the CDR3 is TGTGCCAGCAGTCAAGTAGCGGGACTCACCACAGATACGCAGTATTTT. This encodes CASSQVAGLTTDTQYF.

The V call is TRBV28, the J call TRBJ2-7; D possibly corresponds to TRBD1 (5 bases). CDR1 and CDR2 (germline): MDHEN, SYDVKM. The ends were cut back, 5 bases at V and 5 bases at J, with 7 bases in the middle. The CDR3 totals 11 residues. The CDR3 region has the DNA TGTGCCAGCAGTCCCAGGGACGAGCAGTACTTC. Amino acid sequence: CASSPRDEQYF.